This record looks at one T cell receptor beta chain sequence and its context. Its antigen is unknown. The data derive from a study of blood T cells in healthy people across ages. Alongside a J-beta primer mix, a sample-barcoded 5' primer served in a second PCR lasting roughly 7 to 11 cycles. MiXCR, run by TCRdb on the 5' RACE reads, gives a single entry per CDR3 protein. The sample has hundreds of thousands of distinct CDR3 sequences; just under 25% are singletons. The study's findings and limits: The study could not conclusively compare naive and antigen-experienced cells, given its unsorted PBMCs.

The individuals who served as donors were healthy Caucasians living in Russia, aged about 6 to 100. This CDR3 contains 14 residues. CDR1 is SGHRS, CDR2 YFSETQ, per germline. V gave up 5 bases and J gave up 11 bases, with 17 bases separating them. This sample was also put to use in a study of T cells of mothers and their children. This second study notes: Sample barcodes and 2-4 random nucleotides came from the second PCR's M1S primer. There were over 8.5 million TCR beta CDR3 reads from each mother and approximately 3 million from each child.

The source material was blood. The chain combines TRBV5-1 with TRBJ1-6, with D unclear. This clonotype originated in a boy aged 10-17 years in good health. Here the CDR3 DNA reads TGCGCCAGCAGTCGTATCATCGTCTGTCCACCCCTCCACTTT. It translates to CASSRIIVCPPLHF.